This T cell receptor beta chain was recovered during a study of metastatic and nonmetastatic thyroid tumors. The CDR3 consists of 13 residues. Trimming removed 5 bases from V and 8 bases from J; junction bases left unmatched: 4. Germline-derived CDR1 and CDR2 are SNHLY and FYNNEI. TCRdb reprocessed the PCR reads using MiXCR. The repertoire holds approximately 31,000 clones, with roughly a fifth as singletons. Many counts were recorded for this clone. All patients were untreated before thyroid surgery. The chain uses TRBV2 and TRBJ1-3; 9 bases are a match to TRBD1. The receptor comes from a female donor with papillary thyroid cancer or a benign thyroid nodule (not recorded which). Some clones in this sample may be carry-over from other donors' samples. Material for sequencing was blood. CDR3 loop: CASSWDREHTIYF. CDR3 DNA sequence: TGTGCCAGCAGTTGGGACAGGGAGCACACCATATATTTT. Looking up the rest from reference TRBV2 and TRBJ1-3 gives the full variable domain: EPEVTQTPSHQVTQMGQEVILRCVPISNHLYFYWYRQILGQKVEFLVSFYNNEISEKSEIFDDQFSVERPDGSNFTLKIRSTKLEDSAMYFCASSWDREHTIYFGEGSWLTVV.